The entry that follows covers one T cell receptor beta chain sequence. The data were obtained in a study of blood T cell repertoires in COVID-19. Study-level background: Sites across the United States, Italy and Spain contributed samples from acute and convalescent COVID-19. T cells, B-cell-depleted T cells, or PBMCs supplied cDNA or gDNA.

V lost 0 bases and J lost 9; bases outside the gene matches: 2. The CDR3 is made up of 14 amino acids. The V gene's germline CDR1 is KGHSH and CDR2 LQKENI. In the original analysis: Amplification of reference gene primers was used by the study to estimate nucleated cell counts. The assay was immunoSEQ multiplex PCR, and TCRdb's table has in-frame clones only and misses some. The V and J calls and the clone size are those of that table, but D and trimming were determined from the DNA. In the table there are fewer than 300,000 clones, approximately 83% of which are singletons. The sequence was obtained from a human donor in a cohort sampled during active COVID-19. Sequencing was performed on peripheral blood. V gene TRBV18 combines with J gene TRBJ2-1; TRBD1 matches 10 bases. CDR3 sequence (DNA): TGTGCCAGCTCACCACCTGGGGACAGGGGTGAGCAGTTCTTC. This codes for CASSPPGDRGEQFF.